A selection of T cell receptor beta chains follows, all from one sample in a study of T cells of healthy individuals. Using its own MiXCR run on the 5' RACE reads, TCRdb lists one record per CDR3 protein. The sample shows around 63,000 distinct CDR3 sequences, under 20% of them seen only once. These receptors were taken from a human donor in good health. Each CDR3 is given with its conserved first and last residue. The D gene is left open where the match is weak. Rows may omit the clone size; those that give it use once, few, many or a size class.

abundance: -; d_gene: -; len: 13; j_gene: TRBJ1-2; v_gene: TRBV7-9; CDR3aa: CASSFFLGDGYTF; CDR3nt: TGTGCCAGCAGCTTCTTTCTTGGAGATGGCTACACCTTC
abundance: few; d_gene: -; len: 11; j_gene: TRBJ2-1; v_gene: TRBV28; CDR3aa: CASSPRNEQFF; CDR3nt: TGTGCCAGCAGTCCGCGAAATGAGCAGTTCTTC
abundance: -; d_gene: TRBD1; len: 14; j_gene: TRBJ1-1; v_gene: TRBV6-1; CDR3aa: CASSTDRMNTEAFF; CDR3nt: TGTGCCAGCAGTACGGACAGGATGAACACTGAAGCTTTCTTT
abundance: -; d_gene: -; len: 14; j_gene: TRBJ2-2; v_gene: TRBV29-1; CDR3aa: CSVEPGFNTGELFF; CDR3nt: TGCAGCGTTGAACCTGGGTTCAACACCGGGGAGCTGTTTTTT
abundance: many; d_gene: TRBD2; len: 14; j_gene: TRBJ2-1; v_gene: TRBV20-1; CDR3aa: CSARPGLAGGDQFF; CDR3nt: TGCAGTGCTAGACCGGGACTAGCGGGAGGAGATCAGTTCTTC
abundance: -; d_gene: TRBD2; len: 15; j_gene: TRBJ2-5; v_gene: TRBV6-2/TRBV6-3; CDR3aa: CASSYSTSGRETQYF; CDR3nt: TGTGCCAGCAGTTACTCGACTAGCGGGAGAGAGACCCAGTACTTC
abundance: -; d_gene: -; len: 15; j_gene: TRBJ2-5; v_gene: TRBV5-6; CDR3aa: CASNPLAKYQETQYF; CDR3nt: TGTGCCAGCAATCCGCTAGCGAAGTACCAAGAGACCCAGTACTTC
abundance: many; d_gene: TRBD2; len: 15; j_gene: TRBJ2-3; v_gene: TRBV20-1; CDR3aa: CSAVTSGGPTDTQYF; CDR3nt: TGCAGTGCCGTTACATCGGGGGGGCCAACAGATACGCAGTATTTT
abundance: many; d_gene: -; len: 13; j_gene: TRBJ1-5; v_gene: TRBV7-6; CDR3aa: CASSRFMWLPQHF; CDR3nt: TGTGCCAGCAGCCGATTCATGTGGCTGCCCCAGCATTTT
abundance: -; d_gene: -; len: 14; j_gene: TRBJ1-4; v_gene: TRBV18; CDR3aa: CASSPPSLNEKLFF; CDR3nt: TGTGCCAGCTCACCACCGAGCCTGAATGAAAAACTGTTTTTT
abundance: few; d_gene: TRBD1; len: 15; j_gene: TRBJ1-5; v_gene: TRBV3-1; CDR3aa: CASSPRTGANQPQHF; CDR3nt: TGTGCCAGCAGCCCCCGGACAGGCGCTAATCAGCCCCAGCATTTT
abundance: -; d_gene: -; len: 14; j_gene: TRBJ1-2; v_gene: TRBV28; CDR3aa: CASSSAGESAGYTF; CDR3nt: TGTGCCAGCAGTTCCGCGGGGGAATCCGCTGGCTACACCTTC
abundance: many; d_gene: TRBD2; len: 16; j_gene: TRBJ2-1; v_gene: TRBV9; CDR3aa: CASSVDSGVAGGKQFF; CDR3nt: TGTGCCAGCAGCGTAGATAGCGGAGTAGCGGGAGGGAAGCAGTTCTTC
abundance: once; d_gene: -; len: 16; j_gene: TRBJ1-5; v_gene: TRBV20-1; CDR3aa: CSASLGPLLSNQPQHF; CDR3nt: TGCAGTGCTAGTTTGGGACCACTCCTTAGCAATCAGCCCCAGCATTTT
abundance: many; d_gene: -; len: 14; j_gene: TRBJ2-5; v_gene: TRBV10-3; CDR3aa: CAISENRQIQAQYF; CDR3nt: TGTGCCATCAGTGAGAATCGGCAGATCCAGGCCCAGTACTTC
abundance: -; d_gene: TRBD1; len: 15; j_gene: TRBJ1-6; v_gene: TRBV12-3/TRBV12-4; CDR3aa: CASSPEGARGSPLHF; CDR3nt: TGTGCCAGCAGTCCCGAGGGGGCGCGGGGATCACCCCTCCACTTT
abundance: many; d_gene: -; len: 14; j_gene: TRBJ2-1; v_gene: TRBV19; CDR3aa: CASSPGTRMGEQFF; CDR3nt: TGTGCCAGTAGTCCCGGGACGCGGATGGGGGAGCAGTTCTTC
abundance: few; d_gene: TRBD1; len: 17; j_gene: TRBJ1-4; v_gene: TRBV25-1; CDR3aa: CASSAPGQPLTNEKLFF; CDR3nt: TGTGCCAGCAGTGCCCCGGGACAGCCCTTAACTAATGAAAAACTGTTTTTT
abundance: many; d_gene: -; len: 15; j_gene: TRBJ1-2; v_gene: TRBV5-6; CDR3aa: CASSRLSGDSYGYTF; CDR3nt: TGTGCCAGCAGCCGCTTGTCAGGGGATAGCTATGGCTACACCTTC
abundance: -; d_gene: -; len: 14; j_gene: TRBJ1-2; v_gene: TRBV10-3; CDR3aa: CAISESTSNYGYTF; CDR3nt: TGTGCCATCAGTGAGTCGACCAGCAACTATGGCTACACCTTC
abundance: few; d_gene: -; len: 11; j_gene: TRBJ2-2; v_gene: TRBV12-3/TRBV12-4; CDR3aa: CASSPAGELFF; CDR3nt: TGTGCCAGCAGTCCGGCCGGGGAGCTGTTTTTT
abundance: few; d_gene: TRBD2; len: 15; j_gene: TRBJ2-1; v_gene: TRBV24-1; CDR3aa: CATSGRREDYNEQFF; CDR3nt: TGTGCCACCAGTGGTAGGCGGGAGGACTACAATGAGCAGTTCTTC
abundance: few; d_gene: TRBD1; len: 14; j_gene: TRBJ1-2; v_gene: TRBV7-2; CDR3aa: CASTSETGTYGYTF; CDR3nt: TGTGCCAGCACCTCCGAGACAGGGACCTATGGCTACACCTTC
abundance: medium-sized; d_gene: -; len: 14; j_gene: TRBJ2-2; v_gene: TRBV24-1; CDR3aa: CATSDFRDTGELFF; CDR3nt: TGTGCCACCAGTGATTTCAGGGACACCGGGGAGCTGTTTTTT
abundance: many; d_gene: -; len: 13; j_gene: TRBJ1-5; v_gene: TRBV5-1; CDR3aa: CASSLDTNQPQHF; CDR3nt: TGCGCCAGCAGCCTGGACACTAATCAGCCCCAGCATTTT
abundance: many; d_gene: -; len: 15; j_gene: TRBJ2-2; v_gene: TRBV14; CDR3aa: CASSQAARYTGELFF; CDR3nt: TGTGCCAGCAGCCAAGCAGCTAGGTACACCGGGGAGCTGTTTTTT
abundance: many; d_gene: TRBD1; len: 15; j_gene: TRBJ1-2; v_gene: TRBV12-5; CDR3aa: CASGLTRGTGDGYTF; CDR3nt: TGTGCTAGTGGTTTGACACGGGGGACAGGGGATGGCTACACCTTC
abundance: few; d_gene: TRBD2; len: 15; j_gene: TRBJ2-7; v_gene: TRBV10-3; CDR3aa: CAISEGTRGEYEQYF; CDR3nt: TGTGCCATCAGTGAAGGGACTAGGGGGGAGTACGAGCAGTACTTC
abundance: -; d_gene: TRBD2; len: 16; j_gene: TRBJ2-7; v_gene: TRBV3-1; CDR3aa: CASTRASGRTSYEQYF; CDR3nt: TGTGCCAGCACGAGGGCTAGCGGGAGGACCTCCTACGAGCAGTACTTC
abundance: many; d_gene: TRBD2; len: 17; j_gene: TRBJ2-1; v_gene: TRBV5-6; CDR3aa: CASSLTPGTRLPNEQFF; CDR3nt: TGTGCCAGCAGTTTGACCCCTGGGACTAGACTCCCGAATGAGCAGTTCTTC
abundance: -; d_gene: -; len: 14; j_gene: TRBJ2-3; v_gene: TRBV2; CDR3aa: CASRGGQPPDTQYF; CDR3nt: TGTGCCAGCAGGGGGGGACAGCCACCCGATACGCAGTATTTT
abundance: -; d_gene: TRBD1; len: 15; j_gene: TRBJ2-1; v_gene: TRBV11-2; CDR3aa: CASSLGTGFDNEQFF; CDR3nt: TGTGCCAGCAGCTTGGGGACAGGGTTCGACAATGAGCAGTTCTTC
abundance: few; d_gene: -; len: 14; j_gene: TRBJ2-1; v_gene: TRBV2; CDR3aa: CASSETRKYNEQFF; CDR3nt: TGTGCCAGCAGTGAAACGAGGAAATACAATGAGCAGTTCTTC
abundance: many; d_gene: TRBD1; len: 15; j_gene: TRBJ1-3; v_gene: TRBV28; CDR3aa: CASITGQGAGNTIYF; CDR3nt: TGTGCCAGCATCACGGGACAGGGGGCAGGAAACACCATATATTTT
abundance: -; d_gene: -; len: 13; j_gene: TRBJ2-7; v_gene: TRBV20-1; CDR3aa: CSARTAPYYEQYF; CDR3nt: TGCAGTGCTAGGACAGCACCTTACTACGAGCAGTACTTC
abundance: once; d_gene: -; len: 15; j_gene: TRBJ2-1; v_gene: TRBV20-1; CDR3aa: CSAQGDRERVDEQFF; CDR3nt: TGCAGTGCTCAGGGGGACCGGGAGCGCGTAGATGAGCAGTTCTTC
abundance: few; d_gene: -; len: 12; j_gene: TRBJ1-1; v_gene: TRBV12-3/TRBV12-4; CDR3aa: CASRLMNTEAFF; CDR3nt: TGTGCCAGCAGGCTCATGAACACTGAAGCTTTCTTT
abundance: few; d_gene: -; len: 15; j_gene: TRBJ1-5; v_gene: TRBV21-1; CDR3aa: CASSAPGQGGQPQHF; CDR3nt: TGTGCCAGCAGCGCACCGGGACAGGGTGGTCAGCCCCAGCATTTT
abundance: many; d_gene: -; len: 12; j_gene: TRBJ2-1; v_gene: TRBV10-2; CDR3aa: CASSESLNEQFF; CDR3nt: TGCGCCAGCAGTGAGAGTCTTAATGAGCAGTTCTTC
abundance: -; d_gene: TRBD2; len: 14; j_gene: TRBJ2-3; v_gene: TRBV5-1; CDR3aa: CASRIAGATDTQYF; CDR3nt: TGCGCCAGCAGGATAGCGGGAGCCACAGATACGCAGTATTTT
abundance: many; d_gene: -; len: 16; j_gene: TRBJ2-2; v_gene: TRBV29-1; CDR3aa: CSVEGGIGKEAGELFF; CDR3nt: TGCAGCGTGGAAGGAGGAATAGGGAAGGAGGCCGGGGAGCTGTTTTTT
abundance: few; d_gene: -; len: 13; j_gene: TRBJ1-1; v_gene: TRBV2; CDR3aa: CASMRTANTEAFF; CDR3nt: TGTGCCAGCATGCGGACAGCGAACACTGAAGCTTTCTTT
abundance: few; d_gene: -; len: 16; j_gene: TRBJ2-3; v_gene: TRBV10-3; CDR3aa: CAIRSASALSTDTQYF; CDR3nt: TGTGCCATCAGATCTGCTAGCGCCTTAAGCACAGATACGCAGTATTTT
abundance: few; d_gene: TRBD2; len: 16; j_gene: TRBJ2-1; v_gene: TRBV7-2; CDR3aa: CASSLKTSGSINEQFF; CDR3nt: TGTGCCAGCAGCTTAAAAACTAGCGGGAGTATCAATGAGCAGTTCTTC
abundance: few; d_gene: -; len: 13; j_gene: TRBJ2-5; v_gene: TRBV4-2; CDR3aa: CASSEGLRETQYF; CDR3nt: TGTGCCAGCAGCGAAGGACTGAGAGAGACCCAGTACTTC
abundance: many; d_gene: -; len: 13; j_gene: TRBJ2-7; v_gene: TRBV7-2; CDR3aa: CASSLAYSYEQYF; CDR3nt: TGTGCCAGCAGCCTAGCTTATTCCTACGAGCAGTACTTC
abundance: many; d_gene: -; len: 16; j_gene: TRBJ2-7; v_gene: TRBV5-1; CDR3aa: CASSLGGGASSYEQYF; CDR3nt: TGCGCCAGCAGCTTGGGAGGTGGGGCCTCCTCCTACGAGCAGTACTTC